The following is a TCR beta chain sequence with its context. This clonotype was observed a handful of times. Its cognate antigen has yet to be identified. Within one base of it there is no much larger clone, and no base qualities were kept. This specimen belongs to a study of T cells generated in artificial thymic organoids (TCRdb year 2017). Regarding the research as a whole: In some experiments, thymic T cells were further FACS-purified to deplete CD4 immature single positive or double positive precursors. The study compared TCR alpha and beta CDR3 repertoires of CD8 single positive T cells derived from in vitro artificial thymic organoids with the repertoires of thymic and peripheral blood naive CD8 T cells. Displayed repertoire sequencing data were described as representative of three independent experiments.

Overall study results and their limits: CD8 single positive T cells derived from organoids showed physiological TCR clonotype diversity comparable to the diversity seen in thymic and blood naive CD8 T cells.

Separate semi-nested PCR amplifications were run for the TCRalpha and TCRbeta libraries, using Advantage 2 and reverse primers located in the TRAC or TRBC constant regions. Between about 3.5 and 550 ng of total RNA was used as input for first-strand cDNA synthesis. TCR cDNA libraries were generated by 5'-RACE using the SMARTer PCR cDNA Synthesis kit, with a poly-dT primer employed for first-strand synthesis. Each semi-nested reverse primer in the constant region carried a 5-nucleotide sample-specific barcode, and the resulting products were cleaned up with the Zymo DNA Clean and Concentrator-5 kit. Up to ten barcoded samples were pooled, ligated to Illumina adaptors and sequenced on an Illumina MiSeq as 2 x 150 bp paired-end reads. The paper's processing steps were these. After demultiplexing, reads were aligned using BLAT against a custom library built from IMGT containing every combination of human TRAV, TRAJ, TRBV, TRBD and TRBJ. The best BLAT hits were picked using pslCDnaFilter (-maxAligns=1, -ignoreIntrons), and custom Perl scripts were used to calculate clonotype frequencies. TCRdb took the public reads, trimmed them with fastp at Q25, ran MiXCR for clone calling and kept in-frame beta chains. Entries that share a CDR3 protein sequence are merged under the most common genes and DNA. These V and J calls are TCRdb output, not the study's own analysis. The table for this sample lists about 9,000 distinct CDR3 sequences; 18% of them were counted only once. The ten largest account for roughly 1.4% of the sample.

CDR1 is given as SEHNR and CDR2 as FQNEAQ, both from the germline V gene (reference sequence). The trim is 1 base for V and 4 bases for J, with a gap of 13 bases between the germline ends. Reading from cysteine to phenylalanine, the CDR3 counts 15 amino acids. Only the CDR3 portion is preserved as DNA: 45 bases, with reading frame beginning at the first base. Primary CD8+ T cells were enriched with magnetic beads using the Miltenyi CD8+ T cell Isolation Kit. Before RNA extraction, CD3+TCRalphabeta+CD8 single positive T cells from both organoids and thymus were sorted by FACS. For each sample, total RNA was purified from about 40,000 to 200,000 sorted cells using the RNeasy Micro kit, and RNA quality was checked on an Agilent RNA 6000 Nano chip. To release thymocytes, thymic fragments were dissected, broken up by pipetting and passed through a 70 um strainer.

The receptor chain draws on TRBV7-9 and TRBJ1-1; the D gene is unclear. The TCR comes from a human donor who gave cord blood stem cells for thymic organoid culture, a cardiac surgery patient who gave postnatal thymus, or a blood donor (not recorded which). The specimen was naive CD8+ T cells from the thymus. The cell subset or site label, read with the paper, signifies: CD3+TCRalphabeta+CD8SP T cells; for blood, CD45RO-CCR7+ naive CD8+ T cells. The DNA sequence reads TGTGCCAGCAGCTTAGTTTCGGAGGAGATCACTGAAGCTTTCTTT. Translated, it gives CASSLVSEEITEAFF.